Below are 32 T cell receptor beta chains sequenced from a single sample in a study of blood T cell repertoires in COVID-19. Profiled with immunoSEQ multiplex PCR; TCRdb holds only in-frame clones, not every one. The table records 290,000 or so clones, around 87% of them present only once. The sample consisted of PBMCs or T cells enriched from blood (not recorded which). Receptors originate from a woman aged 18-29 years with acute COVID-19.

V usage is TRBV7-2 and J usage is TRBJ1-4; possible D gene TRBD1, 6 bases. The CDR3 extends over 15 amino acids. V lost 6 bases and J lost 3, with 14 bases in between. Germline V CDR1 and CDR2: SGHTA, FQGNSA. The CDR3 region is CASSPQGQANEKLFF. CDR3 DNA sequence: TGTGCCAGCAGTCCTCAGGGGCAGGCTAATGAAAAACTGTTTTTT. Based on the CDR3 plus reference TRBV7-2 and TRBJ1-4, the full variable domain is GAGVSQSPSNKVTEKGKDVELRCDPISGHTALYWYRQSLGQGLEFLIYFQGNSAPDKSGLPSDRFSAERTGGSVSTLTIQRTQQEDSAVYLCASSPQGQANEKLFFGSGTQLSVL.

This chain connects TRBV29-1 to TRBJ2-7; 14 bases are a match to TRBD2. Germline V CDR1 and CDR2: SQVTM, ANQGSEA. This CDR3 is 17 amino acids long. J gave up 2 bases and V 6 bases, and 12 bases lay outside the gene matches. CDR3 loop: CSVAGTSGSSLAYEQYF. CDR3 sequence (DNA): TGCAGCGTGGCAGGGACTAGCGGGAGTTCACTCGCCTACGAGCAGTACTTC.

This clone was recorded once. This chain uses TRBV10-2 with TRBJ1-6, with TRBD1 matching over 9 bases. Per germline, CDR1 WSHSY and CDR2 SAAADI. The CDR3 covers 17 residues. With 8 bases clipped from V and 7 bases from J, the junction kept 15 bases outside the gene matches. CDR3: CASGNHRGRIANSPLHF. In DNA form, the CDR3 reads TGCGCCAGCGGAAATCACAGGGGGCGAATCGCAAATTCACCCCTCCACTTT.

On this clone: This sample also contains other DNA sequences that code for the same CDR3. V gene TRBV28 combines with J gene TRBJ1-2; D is ambiguous. Trimming took off 3 bases at V and 0 bases at J, with 11 bases between the two ends. The CDR3 length is 15 residues. Germline loops: CDR1 MDHEN, CDR2 SYDVKM. The CDR3 DNA reads TGTGCCAGCAGTTTGTACCGGGGATCTAACTATGGCTACACCTTC. The encoded protein is CASSLYRGSNYGYTF.

The V and J genes are TRBV6-4 and TRBJ1-4; 8 nucleotides match TRBD1. V trimming: 6 bases; J trimming: 0 bases; junction bases outside the gene matches: 12. Germline V CDR1 and CDR2: MRHNA, SNTAGT. The CDR3 covers 18 residues. As DNA, the CDR3 is TGTGCCAGCAGGGAGACCCAGGGGGCATCGTCAACTAATGAAAAACTGTTTTTT. It is translated as CASRETQGASSTNEKLFF.

This clone was detected only once. The V call is TRBV5-6, the J call TRBJ1-2; perhaps TRBD1 as D (5 bases). The germline V gene encodes CDR1 SGHDT and CDR2 YYEEEE. The CDR3 has 15 amino acids. V shed 0 bases and J shed 9 bases, with 18 bases lying between them. The CDR3 region has the DNA TGTGCCAGCAGCTTGGCAGTGGCGGGGCGGAGTAGCTACACCTTC. Translation: CASSLAVAGRSSYTF.

As DNA, the CDR3 is TGTGCCACCAGCAGAGGGACAGGTTGGACTAATGAAAAACTGTTTTTT. Its translation: CATSRGTGWTNEKLFF. V and J are TRBV15 and TRBJ1-4, with 7 bases matching TRBD1. The CDR3 covers 16 residues. Unmatched junction bases numbered 4, after V lost 1 base and J lost 2 bases. Germline CDR1 reads LNHNV; CDR2 reads YYDKDF (reference sequence).

The rearrangement joins TRBV5-1 to TRBJ2-2; 7 bases align to TRBD1. V was pared by 2 bases and J by 5 bases, with 6 bases of the junction left unmatched. The CDR3 sequence is 15 residues long. Germline assignment: CDR1 SGHRS and CDR2 YFSETQ. CDR3 nucleotide sequence: TGCGCCAGCAGCTTTACAGGGGTGTCAACCGGGGAGCTGTTTTTT. Amino acid sequence: CASSFTGVSTGELFF.

The chain carries TRBV28 and TRBJ2-5; tentatively, D is TRBD2 (5 bases). Germline V gene lookup returns CDR1 MDHEN and CDR2 SYDVKM. CDR3 size: 12 residues. With 1 base removed from V and 11 bases from J, the gap between germline ends came to 11 bases. CDR3 nucleotide sequence: TGTGCCAGCAGTTTATTAGGGAGTGGACAGTACTTC. Amino acids: CASSLLGSGQYF.

J is TRBJ2-7 and V is TRBV9; 8 bases are a match to TRBD2. Germline assignment: CDR1 SGDLS and CDR2 YYNGEE. With 4 bases clipped from V and 2 bases from J, the junction kept 11 bases outside the gene matches. The CDR3 contains 16 residues. The CDR3 loop reads CASSPRGTSGTYEQYF. Here the CDR3 DNA reads TGTGCCAGCAGCCCCCGGGGCACTAGCGGTACCTACGAGCAGTACTTC.

The J gene is TRBJ2-3, the V gene TRBV29-1, with TRBD2 matching over 7 bases. V lost 3 bases to trimming and J lost 2 bases; unmatched junction nucleotides: 8. Germline-derived CDR1 and CDR2 are SQVTM and ANQGSEA. The CDR3 totals 15 residues. CDR3 in amino acids: CSVDSLAEITDTQYF. Written as DNA, the CDR3 is TGCAGCGTTGACTCTCTAGCGGAGATCACAGATACGCAGTATTTT.

The chain employs TRBV11-2 and TRBJ2-7; TRBD2 matches at 9 bases. This CDR3 has 16 residues. V lost 0 bases, J lost 2 bases, and 5 bases stayed unmatched. Germline V lookup: CDR1 SGHAT, CDR2 FQNNGV. CDR3 in amino acids: CASSLEEAGGPYEQYF. CDR3 nucleotide sequence: TGTGCCAGCAGCTTAGAGGAAGCGGGAGGACCCTACGAGCAGTACTTC.

The rearrangement uses TRBV11-2 and TRBJ2-3; 7 nucleotides line up with TRBD1. From germline, CDR1 is SGHAT and CDR2 FQNNGV. Unmatched junction bases numbered 13, after V lost 5 bases and J lost 5 bases. The length of the CDR3 is 16 residues. The CDR3, as DNA: TGTGCCAGCAGCCCGAAGGGGGCAAGATACATAGATACGCAGTATTTT. Its protein is CASSPKGARYIDTQYF.

This clone was counted a few times. The chain links TRBV11-2 to TRBJ1-5, with 7 positions matching TRBD1. CDR3 length: 14 amino acids. V trimming: 5 bases; J trimming: 3 bases; junction bases outside the gene matches: 4. From germline, CDR1 is SGHAT and CDR2 FQNNGV. Written as DNA, the CDR3 is TGTGCCAGCAGCGAGGGACAGCCCAATCAGCCCCAGCATTTT. This sequence encodes CASSEGQPNQPQHF.

The chain recombines TRBV7-2 with TRBJ2-7; D remains unclear. The CDR3 has 14 residues. The germline V gene encodes CDR1 SGHTA and CDR2 FQGNSA. V was cut by 6 bases and J by 4 bases, with 16 bases left in between. The CDR3 region has the DNA TGTGCCAGCAGGCCCACCGGGTCAGAGTACGAGCAGTACTTC. This sequence encodes CASRPTGSEYEQYF.

This chain connects TRBV27 to TRBJ1-1; 12 bases align to TRBD1. Per germline, CDR1 MNHEY and CDR2 SMNVEV (reference sequence). The V segment lost 7 bases and the J segment 6 bases; nucleotides outside the gene matches: 15. CDR3 length: 17 amino acids. In DNA, the CDR3 is TGTGCCAGCATGCCGGGACAGGGGGCTTGGGTTCTCGCTGAAGCTTTCTTT. Translating it yields CASMPGQGAWVLAEAFF.

The chain links TRBV19 to TRBJ1-5; TRBD1 agrees at 9 bases. The V and J ends lost 2 bases and 7 bases, in that order; junction bases with no gene match: 9. The germline V gene encodes CDR1 LNHDA and CDR2 SQIVND (reference sequence). This CDR3 region has 16 residues. CDR3: CASSIIRDRAWQPQHF. For the CDR3, the DNA is TGTGCCAGTAGTATAATTAGGGACAGGGCCTGGCAGCCCCAGCATTTT.

This sequence joins TRBV28 and TRBJ2-7; D is possibly TRBD2 (6 bases). Trimming left V 7 bases short and J 6 bases short, with 13 bases between. CDR3 size: 12 residues. Germline V gene sequence: CDR1 MDHEN, CDR2 SYDVKM. The CDR3 loop is CASMRDRVEQYF. The CDR3, as DNA: TGTGCCAGCATGCGGGATCGGGTCGAGCAGTACTTC.

The V call is TRBV5-4, the J call TRBJ2-1, with 14 bases matching TRBD2. This CDR3 comprises 16 residues. Per the germline V gene, CDR1 is SGHNT and CDR2 is YYREEE (reference sequence). Trimming took 4 bases from V and 8 from J; bases not matched to a gene: 8. The CDR3 spells CASSPGGTSGSYEQFF. CDR3 bases: TGTGCCAGCAGCCCAGGGGGGACTAGCGGGAGCTATGAGCAGTTCTTC.

The chain joins TRBV5-8 to TRBJ2-7, with a tentative D call TRBD2 (7 bases). The CDR3 has 12 amino acids. The ends were cut back, 5 bases at V and 2 bases at J, with 8 bases in the middle. Germline values: CDR1 SGHTS, CDR2 YDEGEE. The CDR3 DNA reads as TGTGCCAGCAGGCGGGGGCCCTACGAGCAGTACTTC. It codes for CASRRGPYEQYF.

The chain employs TRBV7-9 and TRBJ2-7, with a tentative D call TRBD2 (6 bases). The CDR3 loop spans 14 amino acids. V was shortened by 1 base and J by 5 bases, with 12 bases between the two germline ends. Per the germline V gene, CDR1 is SEHNR and CDR2 is FQNEAQ (reference sequence). The CDR3 here is CASSLVGWEDEQYF. In DNA form, the CDR3 reads TGTGCCAGCAGCTTAGTGGGGTGGGAGGACGAGCAGTACTTC. Drawing the rest from reference TRBV7-9 and TRBJ2-7, the complete variable domain is DTGVSQNPRHKITKRGQNVTFRCDPISEHNRLYWYRQTLGQGPEFLTYFQNEAQLEKSRLLSDRFSAERPKGSFSTLEIQRTEQGDSAMYLCASSLVGWEDEQYFGPGTRLTVT.

This rearrangement joins TRBV18 to TRBJ1-2; TRBD1 aligns across 12 bases. J lost 4 bases, V lost 3 bases, and 6 bases had no gene match. Germline CDR1 KGHSH, CDR2 LQKENI. This CDR3 region has 16 residues. CDR3 region: CASSPPGQGAVYGYTF. The CDR3 DNA reads TGTGCCAGCTCACCGCCGGGACAGGGGGCTGTCTATGGCTACACCTTC.

Points on this clone: This same CDR3 is encoded by further DNA sequences in the sample. The rearrangement links TRBV28 to TRBJ2-2; D is ambiguous. The CDR3 is made up of 13 amino acids. The germline V and J ends were trimmed by 6 bases and 5 bases, with 10 bases remaining between them. Germline V CDR1 and CDR2: MDHEN, SYDVKM. CDR3 DNA sequence: TGTGCCAGCAGCCTAACCGGGACCGGGGAGCTGTTTTTT. Amino acids: CASSLTGTGELFF. Looking up the rest from reference TRBV28 and TRBJ2-2 gives the full variable domain: DVKVTQSSRYLVKRTGEKVFLECVQDMDHENMFWYRQDPGLGLRLIYFSYDVKMKEKGDIPEGYSVSREKKERFSLILESASTNQTSMYLCASSLTGTGELFFGEGSRLTVL.

This chain uses TRBV25-1 with TRBJ1-1; the match to TRBD1 covers 9 bases. Looked up from germline, CDR1 is MGHDK and CDR2 is SYGVNS. Trimming took 1 base from V and 6 from J; bases not matched to a gene: 9. The CDR3 loop spans 16 amino acids. This CDR3 is CASSEFGGQGTAEAFF. Written as DNA, the CDR3 is TGTGCCAGCAGTGAATTCGGAGGACAGGGGACCGCTGAAGCTTTCTTT.

The chain recombines TRBV30 with TRBJ1-1; D not certain. The CDR3 is 13 residues long. V gave up 3 bases and J gave up 4 bases, with 12 bases separating them. Per germline, CDR1 GTSNPN and CDR2 SVGIG (reference sequence). The CDR3 DNA sequence: TGTGCCTGGAGAGTCCTCCCTAGCACTGAAGCTTTCTTT. This gives the protein CAWRVLPSTEAFF. Full variable domain (missing parts from reference TRBV30 and TRBJ1-1): SQTIHQWPATLVQPVGSPLSLECTVEGTSNPNLYWYRQAAGRGLQLLFYSVGIGQISSEVPQNLSASRPQDRQFILSSKKLLLSDSGFYLCAWRVLPSTEAFFGQGTRLTVV.

The genes are TRBV19 and TRBJ1-1; 10 bases are shared with TRBD1. The ends lost 6 bases at V and 2 bases at J; junction bases unmatched: 12. Germline values: CDR1 LNHDA, CDR2 SQIVND (reference sequence). The CDR3 runs to 17 residues. DNA of the CDR3: TGTGCCAGTAGCCCAAGGTCCGGGACAGGGGAAAACACTGAAGCTTTCTTT. Its protein is CASSPRSGTGENTEAFF.

The genes are TRBV7-6 and TRBJ1-2; D possibly corresponds to TRBD1 (5 bases). There are 13 residues in the CDR3. Trimming took 2 bases from V and 2 from J, leaving 6 bases between them. Germline CDR1 SGHVS, CDR2 FNYEAQ. This CDR3 is CASSLQGNYGYTF. The CDR3 nucleotides are TGTGCCAGCAGCTTACAGGGAAACTATGGCTACACCTTC.

This clone was counted only a few times. This chain joins TRBV28 and TRBJ1-5, with a tentative D call TRBD1 (6 bases). The CDR3 spans 18 residues. The V gene's germline CDR1 is MDHEN and CDR2 SYDVKM. Trimming removed 8 bases from V and 2 bases from J, with 25 bases in between. CDR3 in amino acids: CASHSALGTQGGNQPQHF. CDR3 bases: TGTGCCAGCCACTCCGCTTTGGGGACACAGGGAGGCAATCAGCCCCAGCATTTT.

The V call is TRBV19, the J call TRBJ1-5, with D uncertain. This CDR3 comprises 14 residues. V was shortened by 3 bases and J by 0 bases, with 6 bases between the two germline ends. Germline CDR1 LNHDA, CDR2 SQIVND (reference sequence). CDR3 amino acids: CASSIQYSNQPQHF. The CDR3 DNA reads as TGTGCCAGTAGTATTCAGTATAGCAATCAGCCCCAGCATTTT.

V gene TRBV14 combines with J gene TRBJ2-1; a weak D match, TRBD1 (6 bases). V was shortened by 3 bases and J by 7 bases, with 10 bases between the two germline ends. In germline, CDR1 is SGHDN, CDR2 FVKESK. The CDR3 totals 13 residues. The DNA for the CDR3 is TGTGCCAGCAGCCACGCAGGGGCGAATGAGCAGTTCTTC. It specifies CASSHAGANEQFF.

The V and J genes are TRBV7-8 and TRBJ1-5; D unclear. This CDR3 has 16 residues. CDR1 is SGHVS and CDR2 is FQNEAQ in the germline V gene. Trimming removed 4 bases from V and 4 bases from J, with 17 bases in between. CDR3 DNA sequence: TGTGCCAGCAGCTCGGGGAGGGCATTGATTAATCAGCCCCAGCATTTT. As protein: CASSSGRALINQPQHF.

The V gene is TRBV6-5, the J gene TRBJ2-5; maybe TRBD1 (5 bases). This CDR3 comprises 14 residues. The germline V and J ends were trimmed by 2 bases and 5 bases, with 12 bases remaining between them. Germline loops: CDR1 MNHEY, CDR2 SVGAGI. The CDR3 loop reads CASSYVGVGETQYF. CDR3 DNA sequence: TGTGCCAGCAGTTACGTAGGGGTAGGGGAGACCCAGTACTTC.